These 18 T cell receptor beta chains were all obtained from the same sample, sequenced in a study of beta chain features in type 1 diabetes. Reverse transcription of all isolated RNA meant that expressed TCRB transcripts were sequenced. The protocol was immunoSEQ multiplex PCR, while the TCRdb copy is restricted to in-frame clones and leaves out a portion. This sample carries 400,000 to 450,000 clones, about 15% of them seen once, and the ten largest clones take roughly 0.035%. What was sequenced was naive CD4+ T cells from blood. The receptors were gathered from a man under 40 in good health.

This clone showed up just a few times. The CDR3 sequence is CASSDYNSLPGNTIYF. CDR3 sequence (DNA): TGTGCCAGCAGCGACTACAATAGTCTCCCTGGAAACACCATATATTTT. The J gene is TRBJ1-3, the V gene TRBV25-1; no reliable D call. The CDR3 consists of 16 residues. Trimming left V 6 bases short and J 2 bases short, with 17 bases between. Per the germline V gene, CDR1 is MGHDK and CDR2 is SYGVNS.

This clone showed up just a few times. V is TRBV16 and J is TRBJ1-2; no firm D call. CDR1 and CDR2 from the germline V gene are KGHSY and FQNENV. This CDR3 has 14 residues. Trimming removed 1 base at V and 2 bases at J, with 8 bases between. The CDR3 here is CASSQWQENYGYTF. The CDR3, as DNA: TGTGCCAGCAGCCAATGGCAGGAAAACTATGGCTACACCTTC.

The table lists this clone with a few counts. V usage is TRBV6-5 and J usage is TRBJ2-3; 8 nucleotides align to TRBD2. V lost 5 bases and J lost 2; bases outside the gene matches: 6. The CDR3 length is 15 residues. Germline CDR1 MNHEY, CDR2 SVGAGI. The CDR3 loop reads CASSRRAGATDTQYF. As DNA, the CDR3 is TGTGCCAGCAGTCGTCGAGCGGGAGCCACAGATACGCAGTATTTT.

This rearrangement joins TRBV27 to TRBJ2-7, with D possibly being TRBD1 or TRBD2 (5 bases each). Germline V gene data show CDR1 as MNHEY and CDR2 as SMNVEV (reference sequence). This CDR3 region has 15 residues. The V and J ends lost 5 bases and 2 bases respectively, with 16 bases between them. The CDR3 reads CASSLIGKGPYEQYF. For the CDR3, the DNA is TGTGCCAGCAGTCTTATAGGAAAGGGACCCTACGAGCAGTACTTC.

J is TRBJ2-1 and V is TRBV4-3; 10 nucleotides align to TRBD2. The CDR3 length is 13 residues. The J segment lost 7 bases and the V segment lost 6 bases, leaving 3 bases of the junction unmatched. Germline V lookup: CDR1 LGHNA, CDR2 YSLEER. The CDR3 here is CASRLAGSNEQFF. The DNA of the CDR3 is TGCGCCAGCAGACTAGCGGGGTCTAATGAGCAGTTCTTC.

V usage is TRBV7-2 and J usage is TRBJ2-6, with unresolved D. From germline, CDR1 is SGHTA and CDR2 FQGNSA. This CDR3 region has 16 residues. V was trimmed by 2 bases and J by 0 bases, leaving 8 bases between them. DNA of the CDR3: TGTGCCAGCAGCTTAAGGGCTAGCTCTGGGGCCAACGTCCTGACTTTC. Translated: CASSLRASSGANVLTF. Variable domain in full (rest from reference TRBV7-2 and TRBJ2-6): GAGVSQSPSNKVTEKGKDVELRCDPISGHTALYWYRQSLGQGLEFLIYFQGNSAPDKSGLPSDRFSAERTGGSVSTLTIQRTQQEDSAVYLCASSLRASSGANVLTFGAGSRLTVL.

This clone has more than one count but fewer than ten. The chain joins TRBV7-9 to TRBJ2-3; D is unclear. This CDR3 contains 12 residues. Trimming removed 7 bases at V and 5 bases at J, with 10 bases between. CDR1 and CDR2 from the germline V gene are SEHNR and FQNEAQ (reference sequence). The CDR3: CASKRHQDTQYF. The CDR3 DNA reads TGTGCCAGCAAACGGCACCAAGATACGCAGTATTTT. Combining the CDR3 with reference TRBV7-9 and TRBJ2-3 gives the whole variable domain DTGVSQNPRHKITKRGQNVTFRCDPISEHNRLYWYRQTLGQGPEFLTYFQNEAQLEKSRLLSDRFSAERPKGSFSTLEIQRTEQGDSAMYLCASKRHQDTQYFGPGTRLTVL.

This clone was recorded a few times. The chain recombines TRBV21-1 with TRBJ2-7. TRBV21-1 is a known pseudogene. This CDR3 comprises 17 residues. DNA for the CDR3: TGTGCCAGCAGCCTGAAACCCCACAACGTCGGGCGACGCGAGCAGTACTTC. The encoded protein is CASSLKPHNVGRREQYF.

This clone was seen more than once but under ten times. The V call is TRBV9, the J call TRBJ2-1; 7 bases match TRBD1. J gave up 9 bases and V 0 bases, and 9 bases lay outside the gene matches. The CDR3 contains 15 residues. Germline CDR1 reads SGDLS; CDR2 reads YYNGEE. The CDR3 DNA reads as TGTGCCAGCAGCGTAGACGGGACAGCCAGAGGTGAGCAGTTCTTC. Translating it yields CASSVDGTARGEQFF. Using reference TRBV9 and TRBJ2-1 for the parts outside the CDR3, the full variable domain is DSGVTQTPKHLITATGQRVTLRCSPRSGDLSVYWYQQSLDQGLQFLIQYYNGEERAKGNILERFSAQQFPDLHSELNLSSLELGDSALYFCASSVDGTARGEQFFGPGTRLTVL.

The rearrangement joins TRBV30 to TRBJ1-1; no clear D gene. Trimming cost V 2 bases and J 11 bases, with 18 bases left between them. The germline CDR1 and CDR2 sequences are GTSNPN and SVGIG (reference sequence). This CDR3 is 13 amino acids long. The CDR3 DNA follows: TGTGCCTGGAGTTTCCCCTCCCTCGGAATGGCTTTCTTT. Its translation: CAWSFPSLGMAFF. Combining the CDR3 with reference TRBV30 and TRBJ1-1 gives the whole variable domain SQTIHQWPATLVQPVGSPLSLECTVEGTSNPNLYWYRQAAGRGLQLLFYSVGIGQISSEVPQNLSASRPQDRQFILSSKKLLLSDSGFYLCAWSFPSLGMAFFGQGTRLTVV.

This clone was detected many times. The chain is built from TRBV7-9 and TRBJ1-4; D not certain. The CDR3 extends over 15 amino acids. V gave up 3 bases and J gave up 0 bases, with 8 bases separating them. Per the germline V gene, CDR1 is SEHNR and CDR2 is FQNEAQ (reference sequence). The CDR3, as DNA: TGTGCCAGCAGCTTCGACGGATCAACTAATGAAAAACTGTTTTTT. The encoded protein is CASSFDGSTNEKLFF.

This sequence joins TRBV6-6 and TRBJ2-7, with D possibly TRBD2 on 6 matching bases. This CDR3 region has 13 residues. Trimming shortened V by 5 bases and J by 2 bases, and 10 bases separated the two germline ends. Germline CDR1 is MNHNY and CDR2 is SVGAGI (reference sequence). The CDR3 spells CASSVGGPYEQYF. Here the CDR3 DNA reads TGTGCCAGCAGTGTGGGGGGACCCTACGAGCAGTACTTC.

In DNA, the CDR3 is TGTGCCAGCAGCCAAGATCGGCTAGAAACCTCGGCAGGCGAGCAGTACTTC. Its protein is CASSQDRLETSAGEQYF. The chain has TRBV14 and TRBJ2-7; D is unresolved. V lost 0 bases and J lost 6, with 21 bases in between. Germline V gene data show CDR1 as SGHDN and CDR2 as FVKESK. The CDR3 consists of 17 residues.

This rearrangement joins TRBV7-2 to TRBJ2-2; D is unclear. Trimming left V 5 bases short and J 5 bases short, with 12 bases between. Germline V gene data show CDR1 as SGHTA and CDR2 as FQGNSA. This CDR3 is 14 amino acids long. CDR3 amino acids: CASSPQSGTGELFF. In nucleotides, the CDR3 is TGTGCCAGCAGCCCACAAAGTGGGACCGGGGAGCTGTTTTTT.

The chain joins TRBV5-1 to TRBJ2-1; D unresolved. Trimming removed 3 bases at V and 4 bases at J, with 11 bases between. The V gene's germline CDR1 is SGHRS and CDR2 YFSETQ. The CDR3 covers 14 residues. CDR3 nucleotide sequence: TGCGCCAGCAGCTACCGGAGAGATTACAATGAGCAGTTCTTC. It translates to CASSYRRDYNEQFF. Variable domain in full (rest from reference TRBV5-1 and TRBJ2-1): KAGVTQTPRYLIKTRGQQVTLSCSPISGHRSVSWYQQTPGQGLQFLFEYFSETQRNKGNFPGRFSGRQFSNSRSEMNVSTLELGDSALYLCASSYRRDYNEQFFGPGTRLTVL.

This chain links TRBV4-1 with TRBJ2-7; 7 bases align to TRBD2. Trimming took 0 bases from V and 0 from J; bases not matched to a gene: 5. The CDR3 runs 16 residues. CDR1 MGHRA and CDR2 YSYEKL come from the germline V gene. The CDR3 nucleotides read TGCGCCAGCAGCCAAGATAGCCTAGCGGCCTCCTACGAGCAGTACGTC. This sequence encodes CASSQDSLAASYEQYV.

The chain couples TRBV4-3 to TRBJ2-5; D possibly corresponds to TRBD2 (6 bases). CDR1 LGHNA and CDR2 YSLEER come from the germline V gene. Deletions cut 5 bases from V and 2 bases from J, with 12 bases between. This CDR3 has 14 amino acids. This CDR3 is CASSGGGLQETQYF. The CDR3 bases are TGCGCCAGCAGCGGGGGAGGACTGCAAGAGACCCAGTACTTC.

This clone turned up a few times. This sequence joins TRBV7-9 and TRBJ1-5, with a weak D call TRBD1 (6 bases). The CDR3 runs 16 residues. The ends were cut back, 5 bases at V and 2 bases at J, with 16 bases in the middle. CDR1 and CDR2 from the germline V gene are SEHNR and FQNEAQ (reference sequence). This CDR3 is CASSANTGLGNQPQHF. The DNA for the CDR3 is TGTGCCAGCAGCGCAAATACAGGGTTGGGCAATCAGCCCCAGCATTTT. The entire variable domain, with the rest obtained from reference TRBV7-9 and TRBJ1-5, is as follows: DTGVSQNPRHKITKRGQNVTFRCDPISEHNRLYWYRQTLGQGPEFLTYFQNEAQLEKSRLLSDRFSAERPKGSFSTLEIQRTEQGDSAMYLCASSANTGLGNQPQHFGDGTRLSIL.